This T cell receptor (beta chain) is drawn from a study of OX40 agonist ivuxolimab in advanced cancers. The table came from immunoSEQ multiplex PCR; TCRdb's copy has only in-frame clones and leaves some out. This table holds around 63,000 clones, roughly four fifths found once. Here the sequenced sample was CD4+ or CD8+ T cells sorted from blood, taken in a trial of the OX40 agonist ivuxolimab. The sequence was collected from an adult with an advanced solid tumor such as melanoma, head and neck, liver or kidney cancer.

The CDR3 is CASSHEPSGGFYEQYF. The CDR3 DNA sequence: TGCGCCAGCAGCCATGAGCCCAGCGGGGGATTCTACGAGCAGTACTTC. The chain couples TRBV4-1 to TRBJ2-7, with TRBD2 matching over 8 bases. The CDR3 has 16 residues. V lost 3 bases, J lost 3 bases, and 10 bases stayed unmatched. Germline-derived CDR1 and CDR2 are MGHRA and YSYEKL.